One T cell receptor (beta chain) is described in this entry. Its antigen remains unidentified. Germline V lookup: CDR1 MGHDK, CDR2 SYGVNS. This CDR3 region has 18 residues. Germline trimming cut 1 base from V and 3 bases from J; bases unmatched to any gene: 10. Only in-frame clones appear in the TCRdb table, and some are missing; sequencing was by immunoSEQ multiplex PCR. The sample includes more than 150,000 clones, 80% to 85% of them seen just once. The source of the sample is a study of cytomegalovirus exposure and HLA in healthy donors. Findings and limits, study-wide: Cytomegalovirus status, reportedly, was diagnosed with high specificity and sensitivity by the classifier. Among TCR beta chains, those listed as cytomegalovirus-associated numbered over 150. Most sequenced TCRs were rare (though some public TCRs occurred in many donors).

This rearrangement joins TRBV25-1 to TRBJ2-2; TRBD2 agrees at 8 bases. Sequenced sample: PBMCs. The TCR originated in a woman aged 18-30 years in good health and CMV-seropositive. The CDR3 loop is CASSESAGGGADTGELFF. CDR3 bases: TGTGCCAGCAGTGAATCCGCCGGGGGGGGCGCTGACACCGGGGAGCTGTTTTTT.